The following is a T cell receptor beta chain sequence with its context. Lymphocytes from graft epithelium and lamina propria were isolated. These data are taken from a study of graft-versus-host responses after intestinal transplantation. Overall study context: Each transplant was multivisceral, liver-intestinal, or isolated intestinal. The study gave all recipients anti-thymocyte globulin induction, then tacrolimus and steroids for about 3 years.

This CDR3 region has 13 residues. Looked up from germline, CDR1 is MNHNY and CDR2 is SVGAGI (reference sequence). V was trimmed by 0 bases and J by 8 bases, leaving 8 bases between them. Produced via immunoSEQ multiplex PCR; TCRdb's table is partial and in-frame only. Of 50,000 to 75,000 clones detected, about 89% appear once; the ten largest clones hold 1.5% to 2%. The chain recombines TRBV6-6 with TRBJ2-1, with D unresolved. Specimen: ileum tissue, collected 350 to 400 days after transplant. This TCR came from a human patient who received an intestinal transplant, so some T cells may come from the graft donor. CDR3 nucleotide sequence: TGTGCCAGCAGTTACTCTAGCATGGATGAGCAGTTCTTC. Its protein product is CASSYSSMDEQFF.